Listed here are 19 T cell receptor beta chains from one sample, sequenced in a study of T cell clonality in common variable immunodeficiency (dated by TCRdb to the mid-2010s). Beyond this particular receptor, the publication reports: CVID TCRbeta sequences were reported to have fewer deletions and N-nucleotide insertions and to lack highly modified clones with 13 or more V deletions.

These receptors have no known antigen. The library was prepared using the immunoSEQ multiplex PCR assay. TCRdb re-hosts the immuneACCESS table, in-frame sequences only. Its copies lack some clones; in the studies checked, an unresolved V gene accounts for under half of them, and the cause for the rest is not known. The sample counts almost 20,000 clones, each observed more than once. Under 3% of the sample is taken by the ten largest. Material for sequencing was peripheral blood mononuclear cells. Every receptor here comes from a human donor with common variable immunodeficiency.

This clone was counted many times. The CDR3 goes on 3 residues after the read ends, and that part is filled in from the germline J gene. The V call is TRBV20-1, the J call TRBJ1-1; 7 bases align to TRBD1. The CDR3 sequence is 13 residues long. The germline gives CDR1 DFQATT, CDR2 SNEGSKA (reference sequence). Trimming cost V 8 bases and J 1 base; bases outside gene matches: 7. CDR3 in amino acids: CSPPTGPNTEAFF. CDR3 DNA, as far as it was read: TGCAGTCCACCGACAGGGCCGAACACTGAA.

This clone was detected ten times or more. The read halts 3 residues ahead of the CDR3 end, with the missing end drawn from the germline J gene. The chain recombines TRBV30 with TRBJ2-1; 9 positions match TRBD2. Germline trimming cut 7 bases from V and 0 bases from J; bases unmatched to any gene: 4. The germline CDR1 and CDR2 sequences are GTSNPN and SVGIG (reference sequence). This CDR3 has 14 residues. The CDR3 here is CASPLAGSYNEQFF. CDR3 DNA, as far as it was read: TGTGCCTCCCCACTAGCGGGCTCCTACAATGAG.

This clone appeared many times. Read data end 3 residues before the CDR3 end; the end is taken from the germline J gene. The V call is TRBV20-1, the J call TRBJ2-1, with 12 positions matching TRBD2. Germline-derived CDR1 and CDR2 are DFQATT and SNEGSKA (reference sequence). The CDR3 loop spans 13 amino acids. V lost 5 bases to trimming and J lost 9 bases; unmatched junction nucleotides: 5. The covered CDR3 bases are TGCAGTGCTCCGACTAGCGGGAGAGGTGAG. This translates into CSAPTSGRGE. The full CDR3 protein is CSAPTSGRGEQFF.

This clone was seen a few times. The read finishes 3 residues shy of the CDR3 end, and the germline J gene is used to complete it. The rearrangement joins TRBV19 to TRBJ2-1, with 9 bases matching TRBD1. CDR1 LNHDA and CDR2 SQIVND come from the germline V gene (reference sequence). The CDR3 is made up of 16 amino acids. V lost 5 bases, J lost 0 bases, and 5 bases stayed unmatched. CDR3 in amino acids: CASSVQGASSYNEQFF. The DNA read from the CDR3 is TGTGCCAGTAGTGTACAGGGGGCGAGCTCCTACAATGAG.

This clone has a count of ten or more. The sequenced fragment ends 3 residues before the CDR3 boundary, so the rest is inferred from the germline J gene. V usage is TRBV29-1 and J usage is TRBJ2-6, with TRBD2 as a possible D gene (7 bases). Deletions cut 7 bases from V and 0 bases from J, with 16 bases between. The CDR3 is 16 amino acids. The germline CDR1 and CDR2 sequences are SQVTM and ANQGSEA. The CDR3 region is CSATEGGSSGANVLTF. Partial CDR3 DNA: TGCAGCGCCACCGAGGGGGGGTCCTCTGGGGCCAACGTC.

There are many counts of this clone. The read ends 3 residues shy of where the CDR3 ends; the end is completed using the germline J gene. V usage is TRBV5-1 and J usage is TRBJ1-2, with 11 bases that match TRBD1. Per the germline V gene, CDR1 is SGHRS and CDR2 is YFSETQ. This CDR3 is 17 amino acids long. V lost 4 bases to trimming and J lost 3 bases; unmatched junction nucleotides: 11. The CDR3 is CASSTGQGAGLDYGYTF. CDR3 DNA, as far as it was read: TGCGCCAGCAGCACCGGACAGGGGGCAGGCTTGGACTATGGC.

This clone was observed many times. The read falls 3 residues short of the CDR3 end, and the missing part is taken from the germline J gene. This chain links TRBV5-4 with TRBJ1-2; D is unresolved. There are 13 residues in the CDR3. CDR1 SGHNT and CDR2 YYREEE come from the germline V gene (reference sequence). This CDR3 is CASSLAAEFGYTF. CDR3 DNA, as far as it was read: TGTGCCAGCAGCCTAGCGGCCGAATTCGGC.

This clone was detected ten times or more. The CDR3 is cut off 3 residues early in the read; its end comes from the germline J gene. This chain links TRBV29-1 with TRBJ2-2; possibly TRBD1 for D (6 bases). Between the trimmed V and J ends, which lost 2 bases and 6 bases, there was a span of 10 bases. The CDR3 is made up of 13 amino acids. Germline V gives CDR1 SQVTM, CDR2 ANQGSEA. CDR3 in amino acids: CSVETGIPGELFF. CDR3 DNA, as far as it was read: TGCAGCGTTGAAACAGGGATCCCCGGGGAG.

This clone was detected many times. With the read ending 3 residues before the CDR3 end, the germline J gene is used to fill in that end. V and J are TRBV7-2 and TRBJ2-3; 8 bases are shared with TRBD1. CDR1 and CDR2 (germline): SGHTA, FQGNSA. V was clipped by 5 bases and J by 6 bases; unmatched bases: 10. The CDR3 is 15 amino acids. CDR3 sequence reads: CASSPRTGLSDTQYF. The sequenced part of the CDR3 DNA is TGTGCCAGCAGCCCCAGGACAGGGTTAAGTGATACG.

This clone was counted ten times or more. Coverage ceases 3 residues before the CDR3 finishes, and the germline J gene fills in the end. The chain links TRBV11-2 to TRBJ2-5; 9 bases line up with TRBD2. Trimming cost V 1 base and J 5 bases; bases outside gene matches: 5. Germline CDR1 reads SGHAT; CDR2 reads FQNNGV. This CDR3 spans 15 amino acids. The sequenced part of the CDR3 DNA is TGTGCCAGCAGCTTAGTTTATAGCGGGAGTGAGACC. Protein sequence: CASSLVYSGSET. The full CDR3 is CASSLVYSGSETQYF. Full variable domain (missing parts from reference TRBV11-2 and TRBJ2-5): EAGVAQSPRYKIIEKRQSVAFWCNPISGHATLYWYQQILGQGPKLLIQFQNNGVVDDSQLPKDRFSAERLKGVDSTLKIQPAKLEDSAVYLCASSLVYSGSETQYFGPGTRLLVL.

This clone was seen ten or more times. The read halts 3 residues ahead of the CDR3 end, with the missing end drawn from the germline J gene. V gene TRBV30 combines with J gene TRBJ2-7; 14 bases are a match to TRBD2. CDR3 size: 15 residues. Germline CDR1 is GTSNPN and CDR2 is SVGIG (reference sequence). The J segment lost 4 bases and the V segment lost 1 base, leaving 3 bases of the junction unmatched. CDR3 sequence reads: CAWSGTSGRKYEQYF. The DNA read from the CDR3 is TGTGCCTGGAGTGGGACTAGCGGGAGGAAGTACGAG.

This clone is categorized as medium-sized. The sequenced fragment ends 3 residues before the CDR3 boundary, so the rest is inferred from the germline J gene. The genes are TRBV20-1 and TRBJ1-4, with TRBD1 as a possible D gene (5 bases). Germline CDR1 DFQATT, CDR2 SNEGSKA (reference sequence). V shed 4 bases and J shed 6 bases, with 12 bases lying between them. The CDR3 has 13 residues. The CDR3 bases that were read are TGCAGTGCTATAACGGGGGGGTATGAAAAA. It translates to CSAITGGYEK. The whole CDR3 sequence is CSAITGGYEKLFF.

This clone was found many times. The sequenced part of the CDR3 DNA is TGTGCCAGCAGATACCGGGACACCTATATGGGAACTGAA. This gives the protein CASRYRDTYMGTE. The full CDR3 reads CASRYRDTYMGTEAFF. The chain links TRBV12-3 or TRBV12-4 to TRBJ1-1; a possible D gene is TRBD1 (6 bases). The sequenced fragment ends 3 residues before the CDR3 boundary, so the rest is inferred from the germline J gene. The CDR3 spans 16 residues. With 6 bases removed from V and 5 bases from J, the gap between germline ends came to 22 bases.

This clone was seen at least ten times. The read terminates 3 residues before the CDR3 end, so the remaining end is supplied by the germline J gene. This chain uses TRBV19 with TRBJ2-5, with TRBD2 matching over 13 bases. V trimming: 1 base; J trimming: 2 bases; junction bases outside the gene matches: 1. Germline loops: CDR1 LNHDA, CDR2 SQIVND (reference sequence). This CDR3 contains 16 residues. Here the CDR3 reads CASSIVLAGGQETQYF. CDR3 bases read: TGTGCCAGTAGTATAGTACTAGCGGGAGGGCAAGAGACC.

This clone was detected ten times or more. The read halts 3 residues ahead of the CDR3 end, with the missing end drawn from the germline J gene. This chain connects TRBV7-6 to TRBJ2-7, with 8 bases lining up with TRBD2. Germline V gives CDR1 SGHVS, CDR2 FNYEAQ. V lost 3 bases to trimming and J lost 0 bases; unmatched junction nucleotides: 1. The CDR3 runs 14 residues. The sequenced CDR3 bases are TGTGCCAGCAGCTTTAGCGGGGTCTCCTACGAG. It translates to CASSFSGVSYE. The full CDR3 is CASSFSGVSYEQYF.

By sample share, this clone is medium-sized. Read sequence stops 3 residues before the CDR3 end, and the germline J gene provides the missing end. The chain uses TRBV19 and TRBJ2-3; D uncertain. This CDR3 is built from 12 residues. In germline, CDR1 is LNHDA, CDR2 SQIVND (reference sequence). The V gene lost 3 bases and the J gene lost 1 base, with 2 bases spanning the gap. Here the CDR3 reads CASSIGTDTQYF. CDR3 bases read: TGTGCCAGTAGTATCGGCACAGATACG.

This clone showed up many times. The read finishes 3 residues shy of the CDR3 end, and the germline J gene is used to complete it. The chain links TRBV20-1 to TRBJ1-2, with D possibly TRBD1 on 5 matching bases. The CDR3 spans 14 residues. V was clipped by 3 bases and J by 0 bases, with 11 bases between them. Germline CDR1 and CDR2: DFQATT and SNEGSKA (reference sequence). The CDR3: CSASTTAPNYGYTF. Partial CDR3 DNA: TGCAGTGCTAGTACGACAGCGCCTAACTATGGC.

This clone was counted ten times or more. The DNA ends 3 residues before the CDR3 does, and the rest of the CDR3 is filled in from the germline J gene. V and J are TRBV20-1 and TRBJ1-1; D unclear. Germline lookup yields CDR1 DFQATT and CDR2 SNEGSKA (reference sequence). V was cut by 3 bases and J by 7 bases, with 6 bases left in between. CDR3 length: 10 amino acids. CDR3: CSASPFEAFF. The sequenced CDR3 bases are TGCAGTGCTAGCCCATTTGAA.

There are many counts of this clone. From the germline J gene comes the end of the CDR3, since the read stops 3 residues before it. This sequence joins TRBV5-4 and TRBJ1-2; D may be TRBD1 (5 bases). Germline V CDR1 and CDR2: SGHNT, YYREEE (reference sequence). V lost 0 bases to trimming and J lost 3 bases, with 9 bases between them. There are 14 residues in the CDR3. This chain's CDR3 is CASSLVGAHYGYTF. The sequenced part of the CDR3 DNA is TGTGCCAGCAGCTTGGTAGGGGCGCACTATGGC.